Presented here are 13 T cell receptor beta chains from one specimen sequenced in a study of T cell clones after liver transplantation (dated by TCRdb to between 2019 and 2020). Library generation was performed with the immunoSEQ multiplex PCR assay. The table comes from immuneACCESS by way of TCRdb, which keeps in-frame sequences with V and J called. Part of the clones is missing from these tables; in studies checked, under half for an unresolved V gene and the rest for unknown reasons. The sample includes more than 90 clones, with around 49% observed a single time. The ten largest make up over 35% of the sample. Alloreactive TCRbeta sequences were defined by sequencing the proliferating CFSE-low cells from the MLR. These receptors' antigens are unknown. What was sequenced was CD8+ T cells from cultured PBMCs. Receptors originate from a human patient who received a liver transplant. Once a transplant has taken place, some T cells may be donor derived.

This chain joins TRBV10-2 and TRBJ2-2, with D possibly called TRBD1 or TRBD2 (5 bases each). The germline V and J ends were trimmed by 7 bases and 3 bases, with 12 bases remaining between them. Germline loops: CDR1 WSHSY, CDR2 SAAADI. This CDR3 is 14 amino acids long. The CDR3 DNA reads TGCGCCAGCAATAGGGACCTTTACACCGGGGAGCTGTTTTTT. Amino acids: CASNRDLYTGELFF.

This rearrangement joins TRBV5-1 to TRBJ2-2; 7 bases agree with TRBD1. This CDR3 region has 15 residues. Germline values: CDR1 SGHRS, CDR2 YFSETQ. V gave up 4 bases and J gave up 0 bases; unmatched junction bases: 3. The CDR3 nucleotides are TGCGCCAGCAGCACAGGGGTGGCGAACACCGGGGAGCTGTTTTTT. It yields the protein CASSTGVANTGELFF.

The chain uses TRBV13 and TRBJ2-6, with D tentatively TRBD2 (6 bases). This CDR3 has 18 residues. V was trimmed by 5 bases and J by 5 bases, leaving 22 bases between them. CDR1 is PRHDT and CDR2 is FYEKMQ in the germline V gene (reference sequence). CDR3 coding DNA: TGTGCCAGCAGCGCGGGAAAGCTGAGTCAAAGTCGGGCCAACGTCCTGACTTTC. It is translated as CASSAGKLSQSRANVLTF.

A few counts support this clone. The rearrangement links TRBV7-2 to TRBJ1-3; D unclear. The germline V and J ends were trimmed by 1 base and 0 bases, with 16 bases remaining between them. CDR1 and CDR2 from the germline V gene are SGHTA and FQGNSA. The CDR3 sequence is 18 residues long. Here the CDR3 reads CASSLGFAGPSSGNTIYF. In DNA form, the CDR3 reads TGTGCCAGCAGCTTAGGGTTCGCAGGACCTTCCTCTGGAAACACCATATATTTT. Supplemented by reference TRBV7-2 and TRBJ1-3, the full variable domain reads GAGVSQSPSNKVTEKGKDVELRCDPISGHTALYWYRQSLGQGLEFLIYFQGNSAPDKSGLPSDRFSAERTGGSVSTLTIQRTQQEDSAVYLCASSLGFAGPSSGNTIYFGEGSWLTVV.

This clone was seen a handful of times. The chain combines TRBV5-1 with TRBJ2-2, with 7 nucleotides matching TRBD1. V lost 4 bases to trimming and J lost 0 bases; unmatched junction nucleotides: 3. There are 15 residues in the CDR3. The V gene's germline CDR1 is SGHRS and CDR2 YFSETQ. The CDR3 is CASSPGTANTGELFF. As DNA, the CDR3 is TGCGCCAGCAGCCCCGGGACAGCGAACACCGGGGAGCTGTTTTTT. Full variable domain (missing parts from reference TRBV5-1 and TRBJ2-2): KAGVTQTPRYLIKTRGQQVTLSCSPISGHRSVSWYQQTPGQGLQFLFEYFSETQRNKGNFPGRFSGRQFSNSRSEMNVSTLELGDSALYLCASSPGTANTGELFFGEGSRLTVL.

The CDR3 DNA reads TGCGCCAGCAGCCAGATAGGGACAGGGAATCAGCCCCAGCATTTT. Amino acid sequence: CASSQIGTGNQPQHF. J is TRBJ1-5 and V is TRBV4-1, with 9 bases lining up with TRBD1. CDR3 length equals 15 residues. Trimming cost V 3 bases and J 4 bases; bases outside gene matches: 4. CDR1 and CDR2 from the germline V gene are MGHRA and YSYEKL.

This CDR3 reads CASSLDLKGIEQFF. CDR3 sequence (DNA): TGTGCCAGCAGCTTAGACCTGAAGGGGATTGAGCAGTTCTTC. This chain connects TRBV7-6 to TRBJ2-1; a possible D gene is TRBD1 (5 bases). CDR1 is SGHVS, CDR2 FNYEAQ, per germline. The V end was cut by 1 base, the J end by 9 bases, with 13 bases between. The CDR3 sequence is 14 residues long. The full variable domain, with the rest looked up from reference TRBV7-6 and TRBJ2-1, is GAGVSQSPRYKVTKRGQDVALRCDPISGHVSLYWYRQALGQGPEFLTYFNYEAQQDKSGLPNDRFSAERPEGSISTLTIQRTEQRDSAMYRCASSLDLKGIEQFFGPGTRLTVL.

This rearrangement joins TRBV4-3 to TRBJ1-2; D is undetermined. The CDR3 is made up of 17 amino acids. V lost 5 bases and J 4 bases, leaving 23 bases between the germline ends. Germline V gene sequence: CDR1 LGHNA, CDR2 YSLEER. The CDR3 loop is CASSSGQGRRKIYGYTF. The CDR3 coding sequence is TGCGCCAGCAGCAGCGGGCAAGGACGTCGAAAGATCTATGGCTACACCTTC.

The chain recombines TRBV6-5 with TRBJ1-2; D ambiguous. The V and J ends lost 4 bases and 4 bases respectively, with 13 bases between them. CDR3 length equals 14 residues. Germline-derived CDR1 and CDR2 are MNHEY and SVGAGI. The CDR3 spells CASSSLPASYGYTF. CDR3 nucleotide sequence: TGTGCCAGCAGTTCCCTGCCGGCATCCTATGGCTACACCTTC.

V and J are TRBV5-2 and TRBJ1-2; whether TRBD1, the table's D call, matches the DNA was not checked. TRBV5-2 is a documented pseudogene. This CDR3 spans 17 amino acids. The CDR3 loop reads CASKYRREVRKTYGYTF. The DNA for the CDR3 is TGTGCCAGCAAGTACAGGAGAGAGGTACGAAAGACCTATGGCTACACCTTC.

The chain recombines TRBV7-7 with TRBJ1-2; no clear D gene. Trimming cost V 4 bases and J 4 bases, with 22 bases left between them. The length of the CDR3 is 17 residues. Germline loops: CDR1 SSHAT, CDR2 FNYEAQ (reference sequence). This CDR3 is CASSSGLECRKTYGYTF. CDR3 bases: TGTGCCAGCAGCTCTGGTCTTGAGTGCCGAAAGACCTATGGCTACACCTTC.

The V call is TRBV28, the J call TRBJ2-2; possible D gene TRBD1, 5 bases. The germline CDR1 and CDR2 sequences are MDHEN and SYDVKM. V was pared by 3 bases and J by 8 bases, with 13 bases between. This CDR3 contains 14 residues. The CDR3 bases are TGTGCCAGCAGTTTCAGCAGGGCTCGGGGGGAGCTGTTTTTT. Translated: CASSFSRARGELFF.

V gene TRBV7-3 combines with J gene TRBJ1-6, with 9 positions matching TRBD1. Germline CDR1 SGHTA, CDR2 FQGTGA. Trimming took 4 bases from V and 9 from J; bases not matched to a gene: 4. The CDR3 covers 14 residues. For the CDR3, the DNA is TGTGCCAGCAGCTCCCGACAGGGGGGTTCACCCCTCCACTTT. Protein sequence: CASSSRQGGSPLHF.